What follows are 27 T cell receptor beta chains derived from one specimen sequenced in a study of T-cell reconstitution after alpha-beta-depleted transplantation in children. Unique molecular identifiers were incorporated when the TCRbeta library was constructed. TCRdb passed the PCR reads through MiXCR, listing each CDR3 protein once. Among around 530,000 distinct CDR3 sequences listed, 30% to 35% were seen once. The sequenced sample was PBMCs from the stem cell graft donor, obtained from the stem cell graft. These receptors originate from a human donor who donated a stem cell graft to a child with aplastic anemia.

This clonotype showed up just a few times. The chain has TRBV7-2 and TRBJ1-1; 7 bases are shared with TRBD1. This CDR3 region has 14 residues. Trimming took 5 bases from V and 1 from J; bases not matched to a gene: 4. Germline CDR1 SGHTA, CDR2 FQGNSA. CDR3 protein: CASSDRQGNTEAFF. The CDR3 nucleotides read TGTGCCAGCAGCGACCGACAGGGGAACACTGAAGCTTTCTTT.

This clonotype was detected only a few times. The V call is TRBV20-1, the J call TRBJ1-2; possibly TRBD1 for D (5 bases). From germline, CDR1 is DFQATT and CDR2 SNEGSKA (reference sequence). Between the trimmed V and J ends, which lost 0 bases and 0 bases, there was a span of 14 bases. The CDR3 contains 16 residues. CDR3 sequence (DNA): TGCAGTGCTAGAGATGGCCTGGGGGGGGCTAACTATGGCTACACCTTC. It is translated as CSARDGLGGANYGYTF.

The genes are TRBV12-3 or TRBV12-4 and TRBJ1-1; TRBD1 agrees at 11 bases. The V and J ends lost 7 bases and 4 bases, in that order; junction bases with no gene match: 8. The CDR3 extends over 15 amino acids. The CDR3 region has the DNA TGTGCCAGCACCGAGACCGGGACAGGGGGCACTGAAGCTTTCTTT. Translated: CASTETGTGGTEAFF.

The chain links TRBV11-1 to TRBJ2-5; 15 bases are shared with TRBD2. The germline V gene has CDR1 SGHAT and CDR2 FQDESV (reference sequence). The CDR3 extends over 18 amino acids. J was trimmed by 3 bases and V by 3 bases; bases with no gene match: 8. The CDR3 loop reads CASSFQPGLAGGEETQYF. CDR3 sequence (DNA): TGTGCCAGCAGCTTCCAACCGGGACTAGCGGGGGGAGAAGAGACCCAGTACTTC.

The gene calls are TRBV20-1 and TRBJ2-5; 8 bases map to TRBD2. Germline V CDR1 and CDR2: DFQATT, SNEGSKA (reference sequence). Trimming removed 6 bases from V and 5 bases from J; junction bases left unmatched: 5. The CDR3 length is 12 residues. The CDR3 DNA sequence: TGCAGTGCCCCGGGAGGGCGTGAGACCCAGTACTTC. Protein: CSAPGGRETQYF.

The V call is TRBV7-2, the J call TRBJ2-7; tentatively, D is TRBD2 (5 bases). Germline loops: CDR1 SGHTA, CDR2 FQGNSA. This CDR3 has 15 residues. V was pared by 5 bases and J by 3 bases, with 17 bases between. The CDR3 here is CASSIDSNRGYEQYV. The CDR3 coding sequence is TGTGCCAGCAGCATAGACTCCAATCGGGGCTACGAGCAGTACGTC.

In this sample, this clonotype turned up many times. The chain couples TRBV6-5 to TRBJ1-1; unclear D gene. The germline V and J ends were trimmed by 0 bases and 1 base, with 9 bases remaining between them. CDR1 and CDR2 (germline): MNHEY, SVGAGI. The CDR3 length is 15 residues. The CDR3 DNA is TGTGCCAGCAGTTACTCTATCGGAAGGAACACTGAAGCTTTCTTT. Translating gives CASSYSIGRNTEAFF.

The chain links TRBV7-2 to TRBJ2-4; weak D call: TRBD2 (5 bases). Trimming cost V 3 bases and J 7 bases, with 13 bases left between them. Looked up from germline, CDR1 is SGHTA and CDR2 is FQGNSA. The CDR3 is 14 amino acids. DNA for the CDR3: TGTGCCAGCAGCTTCCCTGAAACGGGGAACATTCAGTACTTC. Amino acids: CASSFPETGNIQYF.

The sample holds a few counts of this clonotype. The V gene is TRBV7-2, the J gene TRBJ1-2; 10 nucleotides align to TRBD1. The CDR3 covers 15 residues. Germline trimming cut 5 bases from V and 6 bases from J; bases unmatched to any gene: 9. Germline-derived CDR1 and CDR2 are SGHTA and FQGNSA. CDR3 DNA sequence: TGTGCCAGCAGCCGGATCCGGACAGGGGGTGATGGCTACACCTTC. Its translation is CASSRIRTGGDGYTF.

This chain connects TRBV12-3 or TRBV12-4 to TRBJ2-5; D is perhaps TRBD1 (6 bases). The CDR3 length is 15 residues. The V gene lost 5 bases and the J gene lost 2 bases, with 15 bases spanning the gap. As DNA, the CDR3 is TGTGCCAGCAGTATAAAAGACAGGCGACAAGAGACCCAGTACTTC. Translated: CASSIKDRRQETQYF.

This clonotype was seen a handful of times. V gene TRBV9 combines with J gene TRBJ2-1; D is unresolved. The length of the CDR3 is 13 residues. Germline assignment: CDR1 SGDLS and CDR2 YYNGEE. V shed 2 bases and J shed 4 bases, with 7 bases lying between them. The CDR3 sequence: CASSVEVYNEQFF. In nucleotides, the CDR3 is TGTGCCAGCAGCGTTGAGGTGTACAATGAGCAGTTCTTC.

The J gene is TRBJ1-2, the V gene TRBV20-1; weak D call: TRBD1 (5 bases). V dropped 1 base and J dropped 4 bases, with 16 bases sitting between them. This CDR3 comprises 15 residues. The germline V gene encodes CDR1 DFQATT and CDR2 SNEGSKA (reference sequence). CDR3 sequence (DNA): TGCAGTGCTAGAGTTGGGGGGGGGTTGGGCTATGGCTACACCTTC. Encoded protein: CSARVGGGLGYGYTF.

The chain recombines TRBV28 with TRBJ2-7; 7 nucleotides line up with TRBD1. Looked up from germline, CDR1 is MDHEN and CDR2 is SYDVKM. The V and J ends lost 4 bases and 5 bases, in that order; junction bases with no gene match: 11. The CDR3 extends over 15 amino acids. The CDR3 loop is CASSSHDRAVDEQYF. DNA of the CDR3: TGTGCCAGCAGTTCCCATGACAGGGCGGTTGACGAGCAGTACTTC.

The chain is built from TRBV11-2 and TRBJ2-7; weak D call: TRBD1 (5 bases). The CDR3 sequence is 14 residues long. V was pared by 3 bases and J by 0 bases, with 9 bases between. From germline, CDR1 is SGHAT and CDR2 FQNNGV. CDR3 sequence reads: CASSLGRNSYEQYV. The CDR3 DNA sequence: TGTGCCAGCAGCTTGGGGCGGAACTCCTACGAGCAGTACGTC.

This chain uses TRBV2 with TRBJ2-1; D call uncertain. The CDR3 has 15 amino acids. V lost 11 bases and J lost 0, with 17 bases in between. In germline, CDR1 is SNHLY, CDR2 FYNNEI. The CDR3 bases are TGTGCCGGAGCGCGGTACCCTTTCTCCTACAATGAGCAGTTCTTC. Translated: CAGARYPFSYNEQFF.

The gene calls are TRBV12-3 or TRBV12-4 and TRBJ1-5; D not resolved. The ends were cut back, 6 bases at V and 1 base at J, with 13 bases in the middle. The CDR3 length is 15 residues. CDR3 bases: TGTGCCAGCAGCAAGAAGGGTGTGAGCAATCAGCCCCAGCATTTT. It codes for CASSKKGVSNQPQHF.

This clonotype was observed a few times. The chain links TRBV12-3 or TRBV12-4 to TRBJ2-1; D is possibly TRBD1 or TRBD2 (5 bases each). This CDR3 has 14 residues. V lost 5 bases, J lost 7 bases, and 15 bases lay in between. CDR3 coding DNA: TGTGCCAGCAGTAAAGCCGGGACGGCAAATGAGCAGTTCTTC. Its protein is CASSKAGTANEQFF.

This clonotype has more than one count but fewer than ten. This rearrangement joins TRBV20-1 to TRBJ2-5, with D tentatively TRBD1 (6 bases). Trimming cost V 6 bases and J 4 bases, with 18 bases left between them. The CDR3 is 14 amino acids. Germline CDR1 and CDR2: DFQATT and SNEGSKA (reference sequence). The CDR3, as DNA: TGCAGTGCGAGCCGTGGGGCAGGGGTAGAGACCCAGTACTTC. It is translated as CSASRGAGVETQYF.

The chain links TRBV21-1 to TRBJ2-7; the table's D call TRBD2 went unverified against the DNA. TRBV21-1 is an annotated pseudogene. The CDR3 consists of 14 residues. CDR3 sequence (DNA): TGTGCCAGCAGCAAAACCGGGCCTTACTACGAGCAGTACGTC. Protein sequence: CASSKTGPYYEQYV.

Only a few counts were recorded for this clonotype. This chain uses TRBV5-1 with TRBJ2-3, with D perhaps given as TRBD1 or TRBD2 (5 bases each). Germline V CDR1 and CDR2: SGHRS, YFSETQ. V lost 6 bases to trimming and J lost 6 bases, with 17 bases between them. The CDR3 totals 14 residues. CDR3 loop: CASMVRGDQDTQYF. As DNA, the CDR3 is TGCGCCAGCATGGTGAGAGGGGACCAGGATACGCAGTATTTT. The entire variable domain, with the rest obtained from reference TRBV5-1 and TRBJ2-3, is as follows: KAGVTQTPRYLIKTRGQQVTLSCSPISGHRSVSWYQQTPGQGLQFLFEYFSETQRNKGNFPGRFSGRQFSNSRSEMNVSTLELGDSALYLCASMVRGDQDTQYFGPGTRLTVL.

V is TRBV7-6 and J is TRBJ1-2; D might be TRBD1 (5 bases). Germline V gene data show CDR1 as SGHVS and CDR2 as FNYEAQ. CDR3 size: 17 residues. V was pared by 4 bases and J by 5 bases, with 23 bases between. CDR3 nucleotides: TGTGCCAGCAGCTCAGAGCCACCGACAGCTAAGTCTTATGGCTACACCTTC. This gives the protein CASSSEPPTAKSYGYTF.

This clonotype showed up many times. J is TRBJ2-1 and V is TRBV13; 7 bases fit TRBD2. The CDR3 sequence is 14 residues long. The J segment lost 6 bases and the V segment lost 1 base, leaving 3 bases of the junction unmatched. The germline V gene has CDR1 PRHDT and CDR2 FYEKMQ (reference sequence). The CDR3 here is CASSLEGTTNEQFF. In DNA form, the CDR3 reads TGTGCCAGCAGCTTAGAGGGGACTACCAATGAGCAGTTCTTC.

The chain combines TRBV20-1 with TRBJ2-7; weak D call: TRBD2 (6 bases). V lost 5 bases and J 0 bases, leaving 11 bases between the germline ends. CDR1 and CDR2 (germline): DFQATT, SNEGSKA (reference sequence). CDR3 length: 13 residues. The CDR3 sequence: CSARGESSYEQYV. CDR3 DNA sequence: TGCAGTGCTCGCGGGGAGAGCTCCTACGAGCAGTACGTC.

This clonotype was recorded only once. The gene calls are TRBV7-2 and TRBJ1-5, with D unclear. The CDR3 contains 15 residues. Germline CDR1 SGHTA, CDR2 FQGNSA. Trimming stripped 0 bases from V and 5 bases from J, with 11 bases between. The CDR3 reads CASSLAGKVDQPQHF. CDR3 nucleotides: TGTGCCAGCAGCTTAGCAGGGAAGGTTGATCAGCCCCAGCATTTT.

The CDR3 reads CASSVLYSYEQYF. CDR3 DNA: TGTGCCAGCAGTGTACTGTACTCCTACGAGCAGTACTTC. This chain uses TRBV6-5 with TRBJ2-7; D remains unclear. CDR1 and CDR2 (germline): MNHEY, SVGAGI. CDR3 length: 13 amino acids. The germline V and J ends were trimmed by 5 bases and 0 bases, with 8 bases remaining between them.

Here the CDR3 DNA reads TGCGCCAGCGGAGAGGGACAGGGGGCTTCCACCGGGGAGCTGTTTTTT. It yields the protein CASGEGQGASTGELFF. The V and J genes are TRBV5-1 and TRBJ2-2, with 12 bases lining up with TRBD1. Germline values: CDR1 SGHRS, CDR2 YFSETQ. The CDR3 extends over 16 amino acids. After removal of 7 bases from V and 4 bases from J, the junction contained 8 bases not matched to a gene.

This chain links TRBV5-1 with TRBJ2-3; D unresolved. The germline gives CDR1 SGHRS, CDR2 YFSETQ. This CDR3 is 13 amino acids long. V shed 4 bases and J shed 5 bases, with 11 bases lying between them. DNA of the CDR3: TGCGCCAGCAGCCCGCTGATGGGAGATACGCAGTATTTT. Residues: CASSPLMGDTQYF.